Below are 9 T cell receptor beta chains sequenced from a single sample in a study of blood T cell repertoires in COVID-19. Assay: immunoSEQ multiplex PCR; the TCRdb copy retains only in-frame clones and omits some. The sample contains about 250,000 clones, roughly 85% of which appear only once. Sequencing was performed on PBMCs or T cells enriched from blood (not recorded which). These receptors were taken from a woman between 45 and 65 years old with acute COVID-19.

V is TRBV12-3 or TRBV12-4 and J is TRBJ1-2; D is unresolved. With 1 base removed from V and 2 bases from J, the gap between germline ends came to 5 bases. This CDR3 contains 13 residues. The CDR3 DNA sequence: TGTGCCAGCAGTTTAGTCGGGAACTATGGCTACACCTTC. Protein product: CASSLVGNYGYTF.

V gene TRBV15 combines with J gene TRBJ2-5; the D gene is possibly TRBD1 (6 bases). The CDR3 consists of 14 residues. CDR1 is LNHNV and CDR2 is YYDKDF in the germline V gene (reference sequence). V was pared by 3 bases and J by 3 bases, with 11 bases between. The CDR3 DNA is TGTGCCACCAGCAGGGCCACAGGGAAAGAGACCCAGTACTTC. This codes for CATSRATGKETQYF.

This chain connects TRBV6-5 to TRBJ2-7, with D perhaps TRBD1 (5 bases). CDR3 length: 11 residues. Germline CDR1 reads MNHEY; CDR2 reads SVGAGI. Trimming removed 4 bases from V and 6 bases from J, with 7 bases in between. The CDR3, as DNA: TGTGCCAGCAGTTCGGACACCGAGCAGTACTTC. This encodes CASSSDTEQYF.

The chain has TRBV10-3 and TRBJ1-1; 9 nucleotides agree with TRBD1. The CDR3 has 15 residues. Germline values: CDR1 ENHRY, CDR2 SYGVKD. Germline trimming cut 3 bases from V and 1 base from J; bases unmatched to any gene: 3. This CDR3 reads CAISDEDRGNTEAFF. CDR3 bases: TGTGCCATCAGTGATGAGGACAGGGGGAACACTGAAGCTTTCTTT.

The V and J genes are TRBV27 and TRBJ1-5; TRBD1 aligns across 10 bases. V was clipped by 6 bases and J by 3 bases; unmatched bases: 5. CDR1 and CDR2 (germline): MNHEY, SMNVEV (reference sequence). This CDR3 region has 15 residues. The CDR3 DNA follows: TGTGCCAGCAGGACGGGACAGGGGATCAATCAGCCCCAGCATTTT. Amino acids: CASRTGQGINQPQHF.

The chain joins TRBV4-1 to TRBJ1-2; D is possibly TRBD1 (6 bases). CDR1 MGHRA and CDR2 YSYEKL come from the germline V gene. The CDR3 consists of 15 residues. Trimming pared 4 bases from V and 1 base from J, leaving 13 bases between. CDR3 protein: CASSLTGVSNYGYTF. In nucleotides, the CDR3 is TGCGCCAGCAGCCTGACAGGAGTAAGTAACTATGGCTACACCTTC.

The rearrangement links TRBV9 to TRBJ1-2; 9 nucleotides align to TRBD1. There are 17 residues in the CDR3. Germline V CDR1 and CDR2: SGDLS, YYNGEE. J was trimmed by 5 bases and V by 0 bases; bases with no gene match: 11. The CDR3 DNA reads TGTGCCAGCAGCGTAGCCCCGAGGGACAGGGTCAATTATGGCTACACCTTC. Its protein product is CASSVAPRDRVNYGYTF.

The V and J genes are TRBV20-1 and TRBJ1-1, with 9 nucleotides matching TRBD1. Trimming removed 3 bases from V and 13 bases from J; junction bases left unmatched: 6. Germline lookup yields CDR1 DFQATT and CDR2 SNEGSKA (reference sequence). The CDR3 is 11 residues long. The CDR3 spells CSARGQGINFF. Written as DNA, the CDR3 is TGCAGTGCTAGGGGACAGGGTATCAATTTCTTT.

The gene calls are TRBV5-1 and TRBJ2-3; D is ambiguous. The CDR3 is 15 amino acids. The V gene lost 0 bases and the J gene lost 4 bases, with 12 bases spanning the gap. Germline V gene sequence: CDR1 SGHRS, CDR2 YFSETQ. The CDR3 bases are TGCGCCAGCAGCTTGGGGCCCGTAGCCGCAGATACGCAGTATTTT. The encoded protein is CASSLGPVAADTQYF.